Below, 21 T cell receptor beta chains from the same sample are listed, as sequenced in a study of blood T cells in healthy people across ages. A J-beta primer mix and a sample-barcoded 5' primer were used in a second PCR of roughly 6 to 11 cycles. MiXCR, run by TCRdb on the 5' RACE reads, gives a single entry per CDR3 protein. This sample has fewer than 2,000,000 distinct CDR3 sequences, with around 36% found just once. Sequencing input: blood. The receptors come from a woman aged 25 to 39 in good health.

The rearrangement joins TRBV11-2 to TRBJ1-6, with unresolved D. V shed 1 base and J shed 9 bases, with 13 bases lying between them. The CDR3 extends over 15 amino acids. Germline assignment: CDR1 SGHAT and CDR2 FQNNGV. The CDR3 protein is CASSLGAVRGSPLHF. The CDR3 nucleotides read TGTGCCAGCAGCTTAGGGGCTGTCCGAGGTTCACCCCTCCACTTT.

The chain has TRBV27 and TRBJ2-3; TRBD1 matches 10 bases. Germline assignment: CDR1 MNHEY and CDR2 SMNVEV (reference sequence). The V gene end was trimmed by 5 bases and the J gene end by 8 bases; junction bases not matched to a gene: 10. The CDR3 contains 15 residues. The CDR3 DNA follows: TGTGCCAGCAGTGCGACAGGGGGCAACATCGGTACGCAGTATTTT. This encodes CASSATGGNIGTQYF.

The chain combines TRBV6-6 with TRBJ2-4, with 7 bases lining up with TRBD1. The J segment lost 3 bases and the V segment lost 5 bases, leaving 1 base of the junction unmatched. Looked up from germline, CDR1 is MNHNY and CDR2 is SVGAGI (reference sequence). The length of the CDR3 is 13 residues. The CDR3 reads CASSTGVKNIQYF. The CDR3 DNA reads TGTGCCAGCAGTACAGGGGTCAAAAACATTCAGTACTTC.

Concerning this clonotype: A clone one base away is much larger, so this may be a read error. The chain uses TRBV12-3 or TRBV12-4 and TRBJ2-1, with D possibly matching TRBD2 (5 bases). The CDR3 is 14 amino acids. The CDR3 here is CASSSGLEGDEQCF. CDR3 coding DNA: TGTGCCAGCAGTTCCGGCCTAGAGGGCGATGAGCAGTGCTTC.

The V call is TRBV7-8, the J call TRBJ2-4, with D unclear. The assigned J gene may be wrong: the sequence end matches TRBJ2-7 better. The germline CDR1 and CDR2 sequences are SGHVS and FQNEAQ. The CDR3 consists of 13 residues. CDR3 coding DNA: TGTGCCAGCAGCGCGGACGTCCTGGACGAGCAGTACTTC. This encodes CASSADVLDEQYF.

This clonotype has just a few counts. The chain recombines TRBV28 with TRBJ2-7; the D is unclear. V dropped 6 bases and J dropped 2 bases, with 11 bases sitting between them. This CDR3 has 13 residues. CDR1 is MDHEN, CDR2 SYDVKM, per germline. The CDR3 here is CASRGLTPYEQYF. The DNA for the CDR3 is TGTGCCAGCAGAGGGCTTACTCCCTACGAGCAGTACTTC.

This clonotype was seen only a few times. The chain joins TRBV20-1 to TRBJ1-1; D call uncertain. Germline-derived CDR1 and CDR2 are DFQATT and SNEGSKA (reference sequence). The CDR3 totals 14 residues. V lost 1 base, J lost 3 bases, and 12 bases lay in between. In DNA form, the CDR3 reads TGCAGTGCTAGAGTAGGGAGTCAGGACACTGAAGCTTTCTTT. Its translation is CSARVGSQDTEAFF.

The V and J genes are TRBV20-1 and TRBJ2-1, with 13 nucleotides matching TRBD2. The J segment lost 1 base and the V segment lost 6 bases, leaving 9 bases of the junction unmatched. The length of the CDR3 is 17 residues. Looked up from germline, CDR1 is DFQATT and CDR2 is SNEGSKA (reference sequence). CDR3 sequence (DNA): TGCAGTGCGTCGACTAGCGGGAGGCCCCTATCCTACAATGAGCAGTTCTTC. Translated: CSASTSGRPLSYNEQFF.

The V call is TRBV4-1, the J call TRBJ2-3, with 7 bases identical to TRBD2. This CDR3 is built from 14 residues. Germline V gene sequence: CDR1 MGHRA, CDR2 YSYEKL. V gave up 4 bases and J gave up 3 bases; unmatched junction bases: 4. In DNA form, the CDR3 reads TGCGCCAGCAGCCCGGACGGGAGGACAGATACGCAGTATTTT. Its translation is CASSPDGRTDTQYF.

The gene calls are TRBV20-1 and TRBJ2-7, with a weak D call TRBD1 (6 bases). Germline assignment: CDR1 DFQATT and CDR2 SNEGSKA (reference sequence). The CDR3 loop spans 14 amino acids. Trimming pared 7 bases from V and 2 bases from J, leaving 18 bases between. Here the CDR3 reads CSGIGTQPTYEQYF. As DNA, the CDR3 is TGCAGTGGGATTGGGACACAACCTACCTACGAGCAGTACTTC.

On this clonotype: The germline gene is not matched at one end of the junction; a read error may be the cause. The chain recombines TRBV29-1 with TRBJ2-7, with D perhaps matching TRBD2 (7 bases). This CDR3 has 13 amino acids. Per germline, CDR1 SQVTM and CDR2 ANQGSEA. The chain's CDR3 is CSVKGGSSHEQYF. Written as DNA, the CDR3 is TGCAGCGTCAAGGGGGGGAGCTCCCACGAGCAGTACTTC.

The J gene is TRBJ1-6, the V gene TRBV5-8; 9 positions agree with TRBD1. Germline trimming cut 4 bases from V and 11 bases from J; bases unmatched to any gene: 10. The CDR3 spans 15 residues. Germline V gene sequence: CDR1 SGHTS, CDR2 YDEGEE. The CDR3 region has the DNA TGTGCCAGCAGCCCCCGGGACAGGGTGTATACACCCCTCCACTTT. Its protein is CASSPRDRVYTPLHF.

The genes are TRBV15 and TRBJ2-7, with 8 bases identical to TRBD1. Losses at the gene ends were 3 bases for V and 3 bases for J; bases not matched to a gene: 10. CDR1 and CDR2 (germline): LNHNV, YYDKDF (reference sequence). The CDR3 spans 16 residues. The CDR3 nucleotides are TGTGCCACCAGCAGGGGTGGGACAGGAGGGAGCTACGAGCAGTACTTC. This translates into CATSRGGTGGSYEQYF.

Concerning this clonotype itself: This may come from a read error, since a much larger clone is one base off. The rearrangement links TRBV6-2 or TRBV6-3 to TRBJ2-3; D call uncertain. The CDR3 runs 12 residues. The germline CDR1 and CDR2 sequences are MNHEY and SVGEGT. CDR3 protein: CANSYGRDTQYF. The CDR3 DNA is TGTGCCAACAGTTACGGCCGAGATACGCAGTATTTT.

The V gene is TRBV7-6, the J gene TRBJ2-7, with 8 positions matching TRBD2. The junction had 6 bases not matched to a gene; V was cut back by 1 base and J by 4 bases. This CDR3 comprises 15 residues. CDR1 SGHVS and CDR2 FNYEAQ come from the germline V gene. In nucleotides, the CDR3 is TGTGCCAGCAGCTTAGGCGGGGGGCTGGTTTACGAGCAGTACTTC. Translated: CASSLGGGLVYEQYF.

V is TRBV3-1 and J is TRBJ2-5, with D unclear. This CDR3 has 13 residues. Per the germline V gene, CDR1 is LGHDT and CDR2 is YNNKEL (reference sequence). V was shortened by 3 bases and J by 4 bases, with 9 bases between the two germline ends. CDR3 in amino acids: CASSQYGLETQYF. CDR3 nucleotides: TGTGCCAGCAGCCAGTACGGTTTAGAGACCCAGTACTTC.

This clonotype came up a few times. The rearrangement links TRBV29-1 to TRBJ2-1, with 10 bases that match TRBD1. Germline V gives CDR1 SQVTM, CDR2 ANQGSEA. The CDR3 is made up of 13 amino acids. The V segment lost 4 bases and the J segment 7 bases; nucleotides outside the gene matches: 4. CDR3 sequence: CSVVGQGRNEQFF. As DNA, the CDR3 is TGCAGCGTTGTGGGACAGGGGAGGAATGAGCAGTTCTTC.

This clonotype was counted a few times. The chain links TRBV28 to TRBJ2-7; 7 bases fit TRBD1. The J call may be mistaken, given a closer DNA end match to TRBJ2-5. The CDR3 totals 14 residues. Germline V gene lookup returns CDR1 MDHEN and CDR2 SYDVKM. CDR3 protein: CASSHDRVEETQYF. In nucleotides, the CDR3 is TGTGCCAGCAGTCATGACAGGGTCGAAGAGACCCAGTACTTC.

The chain has TRBV7-3 and TRBJ2-1; 15 bases map to TRBD2. The CDR3 length is 16 residues. From germline, CDR1 is SGHTA and CDR2 FQGTGA. With V trimmed by 5 bases and J by 7 bases, 6 bases remained unmatched. This CDR3 reads CASSGRTSGGENEQFF. CDR3 in DNA: TGTGCCAGCAGCGGCCGGACTAGCGGGGGGGAGAATGAGCAGTTCTTC.

In DNA form, the CDR3 reads TGCGCCAGCAGCCCAATGGGGACAGGGAGTAAACAAGAGCCCCAGTACTTC. Protein product: CASSPMGTGSKQEPQYF. The chain employs TRBV5-1 and TRBJ2-7; 9 bases match TRBD1. Germline-derived CDR1 and CDR2 are SGHRS and YFSETQ. The CDR3 spans 17 residues. With V trimmed by 4 bases and J by 10 bases, 21 bases remained unmatched.

The chain is built from TRBV28 and TRBJ2-5, with D maybe TRBD2 (7 bases). V gave up 3 bases and J gave up 4 bases, with 18 bases separating them. The CDR3 is 16 residues long. Germline V gives CDR1 MDHEN, CDR2 SYDVKM. The CDR3 region has the DNA TGTGCCAGCAGTTTCATTGTAGGGGGAGGGGGAGAGACCCAGTACTTC. The encoded protein is CASSFIVGGGGETQYF. Based on the CDR3 plus reference TRBV28 and TRBJ2-5, the full variable domain is DVKVTQSSRYLVKRTGEKVFLECVQDMDHENMFWYRQDPGLGLRLIYFSYDVKMKEKGDIPEGYSVSREKKERFSLILESASTNQTSMYLCASSFIVGGGGETQYFGPGTRLLVL.